Each of the 16 T cell receptor beta chains below was sequenced from the same sample in a study of PD-1 blockade in classical Hodgkin lymphoma. Profiled with immunoSEQ multiplex PCR; TCRdb holds only in-frame clones, not every one. The table shows roughly 56,000 clones, with about 85% occurring only once. Time point given: cycle 4 day 1 (C4D1), after about 6 weeks of nivolumab. Exposure to brentuximab vedotin varied, and each patient had relapsed following autologous stem cell transplantation. The sequencing here drew on peripheral blood mononuclear cells (PBMCs), taken before the fourth cycle of nivolumab. The receptors here all came from a human donor with classical Hodgkin lymphoma.

This chain connects TRBV30 to TRBJ1-1; no clear D gene. Germline V CDR1 and CDR2: GTSNPN, SVGIG (reference sequence). The ends were cut back, 5 bases at V and 6 bases at J, with 10 bases in the middle. The CDR3 covers 11 residues. This CDR3 is CAWSLLAEAFF. CDR3 bases: TGTGCCTGGTCACTCCTCGCTGAAGCTTTCTTT.

The chain employs TRBV7-9 and TRBJ1-2; 10 nucleotides align to TRBD1. CDR1 is SEHNR, CDR2 FQNEAQ, per germline (reference sequence). There are 15 residues in the CDR3. After removal of 3 bases from V and 6 bases from J, the junction contained 7 bases not matched to a gene. The CDR3 region is CASSLMGQGRNGYTF. In DNA, the CDR3 is TGTGCCAGCAGCTTGATGGGACAGGGGAGGAATGGCTACACCTTC.

The gene calls are TRBV7-8 and TRBJ2-1; the D gene is possibly TRBD2 (5 bases). Germline assignment: CDR1 SGHVS and CDR2 FQNEAQ. V was pared by 0 bases and J by 2 bases, with 5 bases between. The CDR3 has 14 amino acids. The CDR3 DNA reads as TGTGCCAGCAGCTTAGCGAGGGCCTACAATGAGCAGTTCTTC. Amino acids: CASSLARAYNEQFF.

The CDR3 DNA reads TGCGCCAGCAGCTTCACCCCATCCTCCTACGAGCAGTACTTC. It is translated as CASSFTPSSYEQYF. V usage is TRBV5-1 and J usage is TRBJ2-7, with D unresolved. Deletions cut 2 bases from V and 0 bases from J, with 9 bases between. Germline CDR1 is SGHRS and CDR2 is YFSETQ. The CDR3 spans 14 residues.

This clone was seen once. The CDR3 DNA reads TGCGCCAGCAGCCCCCTCCGGAGCCAAGAGACCCAGTACTTC. Amino acid sequence: CASSPLRSQETQYF. This sequence joins TRBV5-1 and TRBJ2-5; no clear D gene. The germline V and J ends were trimmed by 4 bases and 1 base, with 11 bases remaining between them. This CDR3 contains 14 residues. CDR1 is SGHRS, CDR2 YFSETQ, per germline. The full variable domain, in which reference TRBV5-1 and TRBJ2-5 provide the parts outside the CDR3, is KAGVTQTPRYLIKTRGQQVTLSCSPISGHRSVSWYQQTPGQGLQFLFEYFSETQRNKGNFPGRFSGRQFSNSRSEMNVSTLELGDSALYLCASSPLRSQETQYFGPGTRLLVL.

This chain uses TRBV5-1 with TRBJ1-5; possible D gene TRBD1, 6 bases. Trimming removed 0 bases at V and 1 base at J, with 11 bases between. Germline CDR1 and CDR2: SGHRS and YFSETQ. The CDR3 runs to 16 residues. The CDR3 sequence: CASSLDEGGSNQPQHF. CDR3 DNA sequence: TGCGCCAGCAGCTTGGATGAGGGGGGAAGCAATCAGCCCCAGCATTTT. Complete variable domain (other parts from reference TRBV5-1 and TRBJ1-5): KAGVTQTPRYLIKTRGQQVTLSCSPISGHRSVSWYQQTPGQGLQFLFEYFSETQRNKGNFPGRFSGRQFSNSRSEMNVSTLELGDSALYLCASSLDEGGSNQPQHFGDGTRLSIL.

V gene TRBV6-6 combines with J gene TRBJ1-2; D unclear. The CDR3 is made up of 11 amino acids. Germline CDR1 is MNHNY and CDR2 is SVGAGI (reference sequence). The V end lost 5 bases, the J end lost 0 bases, and 1 base lay between the germline ends. The CDR3 loop reads CASSTNYGYTF. The DNA for the CDR3 is TGTGCCAGCAGTACTAACTATGGCTACACCTTC.

The J gene is TRBJ2-1, the V gene TRBV4-1, with 9 positions matching TRBD2. CDR3 size: 17 residues. The J segment lost 3 bases and the V segment lost 2 bases, leaving 8 bases of the junction unmatched. From germline, CDR1 is MGHRA and CDR2 YSYEKL. CDR3 in DNA: TGCGCCAGCAGCCAAATGGCGGGGACTAGCTTCTACAATGAGCAGTTCTTC. Protein sequence: CASSQMAGTSFYNEQFF.

J is TRBJ2-1 and V is TRBV7-3; D is unclear. The CDR3 contains 14 residues. The ends were cut back, 2 bases at V and 5 bases at J, with 10 bases in the middle. Germline CDR1 is SGHTA and CDR2 is FQGTGA. The chain's CDR3 is CASSLLGIDNEQFF. The CDR3 nucleotides read TGTGCCAGCAGCTTACTAGGCATAGACAATGAGCAGTTCTTC.

Of note for this clone: A junction boundary mismatches the germline segment, possibly from a read error. The chain uses TRBV5-1 and TRBJ2-7, with unresolved D. The CDR3 runs to 12 residues. CDR1 SGHRS and CDR2 YFSETQ come from the germline V gene. The CDR3 nucleotides read TGCGCCAGCAGCTTGGCCGGAGACGAACAGTACTTC. Encoded protein: CASSLAGDEQYF.

The rearrangement uses TRBV5-1 and TRBJ1-1; 12 positions match TRBD1. Germline assignment: CDR1 SGHRS and CDR2 YFSETQ. V lost 5 bases to trimming and J lost 6 bases; unmatched junction nucleotides: 5. This CDR3 contains 14 residues. CDR3 coding DNA: TGCGCCAGCAGAGGGGACAGGGGGCACGCTGAAGCTTTCTTT. This encodes CASRGDRGHAEAFF.

The chain has TRBV5-1 and TRBJ2-2; D could derive from TRBD1 or TRBD2 (5 bases each). CDR3 length: 13 amino acids. Trimming took off 4 bases at V and 2 bases at J, with 6 bases between the two ends. Germline lookup yields CDR1 SGHRS and CDR2 YFSETQ. The CDR3 DNA follows: TGCGCCAGCAGCGGGGGAAACACCGGGGAGCTGTTTTTT. Its protein product is CASSGGNTGELFF.

The CDR3 DNA reads TGTGCCAGCAGCTTTTCTGGGGGGTCAGATACGCAGTATTTT. Protein: CASSFSGGSDTQYF. V usage is TRBV14 and J usage is TRBJ2-3; D is perhaps TRBD2 (6 bases). Between the trimmed V and J ends, which lost 5 bases and 4 bases, there was a span of 13 bases. The CDR3 covers 14 residues. Germline CDR1 is SGHDN and CDR2 is FVKESK. Combining the CDR3 with reference TRBV14 and TRBJ2-3 gives the whole variable domain EAGVTQFPSHSVIEKGQTVTLRCDPISGHDNLYWYRRVMGKEIKFLLHFVKESKQDESGMPNNRFLAERTGGTYSTLKVQPAELEDSGVYFCASSFSGGSDTQYFGPGTRLTVL.

The rearrangement uses TRBV29-1 and TRBJ2-1, with TRBD1 identical over 8 bases. CDR3 length: 12 amino acids. Unmatched junction bases numbered 7, after V lost 6 bases and J lost 9 bases. Germline CDR1 and CDR2: SQVTM and ANQGSEA. Here the CDR3 reads CSVEWTGREQFF. The CDR3 DNA reads as TGCAGCGTAGAGTGGACAGGGCGTGAGCAGTTCTTC.

This sequence joins TRBV6-6 and TRBJ2-7, with 7 bases fitting TRBD2. The CDR3 consists of 15 residues. J was trimmed by 1 base and V by 6 bases; bases with no gene match: 9. Germline CDR1 MNHNY, CDR2 SVGAGI (reference sequence). DNA for the CDR3: TGTGCCAGCAGCCTTAGCGGGTACGTTTCCTACGAGCAGTACTTC. Amino acids: CASSLSGYVSYEQYF.

This chain links TRBV6-6 with TRBJ1-2, with TRBD1 matching over 7 bases. This CDR3 is built from 13 residues. Trimming at V came to 7 bases and at J to 4 bases, leaving 6 bases not matched to a gene. From germline, CDR1 is MNHNY and CDR2 SVGAGI (reference sequence). The CDR3 spells CASMSTGLYGYTF. DNA for the CDR3: TGTGCCAGCATGTCGACAGGGCTCTATGGCTACACCTTC.